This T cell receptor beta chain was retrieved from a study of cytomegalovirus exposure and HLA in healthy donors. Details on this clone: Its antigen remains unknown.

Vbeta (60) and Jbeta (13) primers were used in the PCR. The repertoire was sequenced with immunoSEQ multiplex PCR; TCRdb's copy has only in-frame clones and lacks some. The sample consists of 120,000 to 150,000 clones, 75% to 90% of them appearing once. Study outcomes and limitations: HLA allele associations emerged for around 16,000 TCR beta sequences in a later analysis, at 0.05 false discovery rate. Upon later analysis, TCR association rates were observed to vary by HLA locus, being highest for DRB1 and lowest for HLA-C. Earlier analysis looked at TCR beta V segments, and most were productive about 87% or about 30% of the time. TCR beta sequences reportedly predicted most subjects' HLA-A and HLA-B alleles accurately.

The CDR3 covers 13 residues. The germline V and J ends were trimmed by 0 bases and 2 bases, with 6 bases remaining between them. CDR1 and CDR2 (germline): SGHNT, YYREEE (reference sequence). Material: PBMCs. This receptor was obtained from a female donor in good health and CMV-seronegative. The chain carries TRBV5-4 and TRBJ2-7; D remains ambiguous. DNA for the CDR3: TGTGCCAGCAGCTTGGATCTACCCTACGAGCAGTACTTC. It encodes CASSLDLPYEQYF.